The next 23 T cell receptor beta chains were all read from a single sample in a study of T-cell memory formation after mild COVID-19 (dated by TCRdb to the early 2020s). To prepare the library, 5' RACE was applied. For sequencing, an Illumina NovaSeq 6000 was employed. TCRdb took the public reads, trimmed them with fastp at Q25, ran MiXCR for clone calling and kept in-frame beta chains. Identical CDR3 protein sequences are pooled into one entry, listed with their most common genes and DNA. In this sample the table shows around 310,000 distinct CDR3 sequences, approximately 22% of which occur a single time. The ten largest make up under 25% of the sample. Sequenced sample: PBMCs or a T cell subset sorted from them (not recorded which). These receptors came from a man aged 18 to 30 who had mild COVID-19 (a few samples of this study predate the infection). The sample titles of this study are shuffled in the database, so cell type and time point are left out; the donor was told from shared clones.

The chain has TRBV7-9 and TRBJ2-3; D not certain. The CDR3 spans 15 residues. Germline V gene lookup returns CDR1 SEHNR and CDR2 FQNEAQ (reference sequence). Deletions cut 5 bases from V and 2 bases from J, with 14 bases between. CDR3 bases: TGTGCCAGCAGCCCCCCCGCGGCTTACACAGATACGCAGTATTTT. Its protein product is CASSPPAAYTDTQYF.

The chain has TRBV5-6 and TRBJ2-3, with TRBD2 matching over 15 bases. This CDR3 is built from 18 residues. The V and J ends lost 4 bases and 1 base, in that order; junction bases with no gene match: 7. Germline assignment: CDR1 SGHDT and CDR2 YYEEEE. CDR3 DNA sequence: TGTGCCAGCAGCGGGGGACTAGCGGGGGGCCTACGCACAGATACGCAGTATTTT. This encodes CASSGGLAGGLRTDTQYF.

This clonotype turned up a few times. The CDR3 loop is CSGMTGNTEAFF. CDR3 sequence (DNA): TGCAGCGGCATGACGGGAAACACTGAAGCTTTCTTT. The chain employs TRBV29-1 and TRBJ1-1; D call uncertain. This CDR3 contains 12 residues. Germline-derived CDR1 and CDR2 are SQVTM and ANQGSEA. Trimming took off 7 bases at V and 2 bases at J, with 11 bases between the two ends.

DNA of the CDR3: TGTGCCAGCAGCGCGCTGGAGACCCAGTACTTC. The encoded protein is CASSALETQYF. This chain links TRBV7-9 with TRBJ2-5; D is unresolved. Between the trimmed V and J ends, which lost 5 bases and 5 bases, there was a span of 6 bases. CDR1 SEHNR and CDR2 FQNEAQ come from the germline V gene (reference sequence). The CDR3 has 11 amino acids.

This clonotype was counted between two and nine times. The chain uses TRBV7-2 and TRBJ2-5, with 7 nucleotides matching TRBD1. The CDR3 is 15 amino acids. The J segment lost 4 bases and the V segment lost 1 base, leaving 6 bases of the junction unmatched. CDR1 SGHTA and CDR2 FQGNSA come from the germline V gene. This chain's CDR3 is CASSLDRDRAETQYF. CDR3 nucleotides: TGTGCCAGCAGCTTAGATCGTGACAGGGCAGAGACCCAGTACTTC.

This clonotype was counted a few times. V and J are TRBV27 and TRBJ1-6; D gene uncertain. In germline, CDR1 is MNHEY, CDR2 SMNVEV (reference sequence). Deletions cut 3 bases from V and 0 bases from J, with 9 bases between. This CDR3 spans 16 amino acids. CDR3 sequence (DNA): TGTGCCAGCAGTTTCGGGCGGACCTCCTATAATTCACCCCTCCACTTT. Its protein product is CASSFGRTSYNSPLHF.

V usage is TRBV18 and J usage is TRBJ1-1; 7 bases agree with TRBD1. J lost 5 bases, V lost 4 bases, and 7 bases had no gene match. Looked up from germline, CDR1 is KGHSH and CDR2 is LQKENI. This CDR3 has 14 amino acids. For the CDR3, the DNA is TGTGCCAGCTCACTATCGACAGGGACAACTGAAGCTTTCTTT. Amino acid sequence: CASSLSTGTTEAFF. Complete variable domain (other parts from reference TRBV18 and TRBJ1-1): NAGVMQNPRHLVRRRGQEARLRCSPMKGHSHVYWYRQLPEEGLKFMVYLQKENIIDESGMPKERFSAEFPKEGPSILRIQQVVRGDSAAYFCASSLSTGTTEAFFGQGTRLTVV.

In DNA, the CDR3 is TGCAGCGTCTGGGAGGGGGGTCAGCCCCAGCATTTT. Translated: CSVWEGGQPQHF. This chain links TRBV29-1 with TRBJ1-5; tentatively, D is TRBD1 (6 bases). V was shortened by 6 bases and J by 6 bases, with 12 bases between the two germline ends. The CDR3 sequence is 12 residues long. The germline CDR1 and CDR2 sequences are SQVTM and ANQGSEA.

CDR3 region: CASRLQRRKLFF. The CDR3, as DNA: TGCGCCAGTCGTCTCCAGCGCAGAAAACTGTTTTTT. V gene TRBV10-1 combines with J gene TRBJ1-4; no definite D call. There are 12 residues in the CDR3. Germline values: CDR1 WNHNN, CDR2 SYGVQD (reference sequence). V shed 9 bases and J shed 10 bases, with 15 bases lying between them.

This clonotype was seen only a few times. This chain links TRBV6-5 with TRBJ1-2, with 7 bases identical to TRBD1. CDR3 length equals 13 residues. V shed 5 bases, J shed 5 bases, and the junction held 5 bases outside the gene matches. CDR1 MNHEY and CDR2 SVGAGI come from the germline V gene. CDR3 amino acids: CASSPGTEYGYTF. The CDR3 bases are TGTGCCAGCAGTCCCGGGACAGAGTATGGCTACACCTTC.

This clonotype came up a few times. This rearrangement joins TRBV11-3 to TRBJ2-7; perhaps TRBD1 as D (5 bases). This CDR3 is built from 12 residues. V lost 2 bases to trimming and J lost 4 bases, with 6 bases between them. Per germline, CDR1 SGHNT and CDR2 YENEEA. CDR3 nucleotides: TGTGCCAGCAGCTTAAAGGGGTACGAGCAGTACTTC. It encodes CASSLKGYEQYF.

This clonotype was seen a few times. The V and J genes are TRBV14 and TRBJ1-1; TRBD1 is a possible D gene (6 bases). Trimming left V 2 bases short and J 10 bases short, with 14 bases between. Germline V gene data show CDR1 as SGHDN and CDR2 as FVKESK. The CDR3 consists of 13 residues. In DNA form, the CDR3 reads TGTGCCAGCAGCCAACATTCAGGGGCGGCAGCTTTCTTT. It encodes CASSQHSGAAAFF.

In this sample, this clonotype turned up a few times. V usage is TRBV5-1 and J usage is TRBJ2-7; D gene uncertain. This CDR3 spans 11 amino acids. Germline V CDR1 and CDR2: SGHRS, YFSETQ. Trimming shortened V by 4 bases and J by 0 bases, and 2 bases separated the two germline ends. DNA of the CDR3: TGCGCCAGCAGCAACTCCTACGAGCAGTACTTC. This translates into CASSNSYEQYF.

This clonotype was counted between two and nine times. This chain uses TRBV4-1 with TRBJ2-4; D is perhaps TRBD1 (5 bases). CDR1 is MGHRA, CDR2 YSYEKL, per germline. Trimming stripped 3 bases from V and 12 bases from J, with 12 bases between. The CDR3 is 12 amino acids. The CDR3 here is CASSQGYGAQYF. CDR3 DNA: TGCGCCAGCAGCCAGGGTTATGGGGCTCAGTACTTC.

As for this clonotype: It may be a read error: a sequence one base away is much more abundant. The chain combines TRBV5-6 with TRBJ2-2; tentatively, D is TRBD1 (7 bases). From germline, CDR1 is SGHDT and CDR2 YYEEEE. The CDR3 is 15 amino acids. CDR3 DNA: TGTGCCAGCATCTTGGAGGGGGCAGTCACCGGGGAGCTGTTTTTT. It codes for CASILEGAVTGELFF.

The rearrangement uses TRBV12-3 or TRBV12-4 and TRBJ2-3; D tentatively reads TRBD1 or TRBD2 (6 bases each). The length of the CDR3 is 16 residues. V lost 4 bases to trimming and J lost 2 bases, with 16 bases between them. Here the CDR3 reads CASSWGDKPYTDTQYF. CDR3 bases: TGTGCCAGCAGTTGGGGGGACAAACCCTACACAGATACGCAGTATTTT.

CDR3 in amino acids: CASNMRSYGYTF. The CDR3 region has the DNA TGTGCCAGCAATATGAGGAGCTATGGCTACACCTTC. This chain joins TRBV6-2 or TRBV6-3 and TRBJ1-2; no firm D call. CDR3 length equals 12 residues. Germline CDR1 MNHEY, CDR2 SVGEGT. V shed 7 bases and J shed 4 bases, with 10 bases lying between them.

The sample holds many counts of this clonotype. The rearrangement uses TRBV6-4 and TRBJ2-3, with 10 nucleotides matching TRBD2. CDR1 and CDR2 from the germline V gene are MRHNA and SNTAGT. V lost 0 bases and J lost 4; bases outside the gene matches: 1. The CDR3 has 15 amino acids. As DNA, the CDR3 is TGTGCCAGCAGTGACTCTAGCGGGGGGCCAGATACGCAGTATTTT. Protein: CASSDSSGGPDTQYF.

This clonotype was counted only a few times. The chain couples TRBV12-3 or TRBV12-4 to TRBJ2-1, with D perhaps TRBD2 (7 bases). Trimming shortened V by 3 bases and J by 4 bases, and 13 bases separated the two germline ends. The CDR3 totals 15 residues. The CDR3 protein is CASSFGGAGYNEQFF. The CDR3 DNA sequence: TGTGCCAGCAGTTTTGGGGGGGCCGGGTACAATGAGCAGTTCTTC.

This clonotype showed up just a few times. CDR3 region: CSAIILPLGTDTQYF. CDR3 DNA sequence: TGCAGTGCTATTATCCTACCACTAGGCACAGATACGCAGTATTTT. The J gene is TRBJ2-3, the V gene TRBV20-1, with a weak D call TRBD2 (5 bases). The V and J ends lost 4 bases and 1 base respectively, with 15 bases between them. This CDR3 has 15 amino acids. Germline V CDR1 and CDR2: DFQATT, SNEGSKA (reference sequence).

This clonotype appeared many times. The V call is TRBV2, the J call TRBJ2-5; D is unresolved. Germline CDR1 and CDR2: SNHLY and FYNNEI. The CDR3 is 12 amino acids. Trimming removed 2 bases from V and 0 bases from J, with 1 base in between. CDR3 protein: CASSEYQETQYF. The DNA for the CDR3 is TGTGCCAGCAGTGAATACCAAGAGACCCAGTACTTC.

V usage is TRBV6-5 and J usage is TRBJ2-7; D possibly corresponds to TRBD2 (6 bases). The CDR3 covers 15 residues. V lost 2 bases, J lost 2 bases, and 13 bases lay in between. The germline gives CDR1 MNHEY, CDR2 SVGAGI. The CDR3 bases are TGTGCCAGCAGTTACACCCCGGGACTTACCTACGAGCAGTACTTC. Its protein is CASSYTPGLTYEQYF.

This clonotype was counted only a few times. CDR3 sequence reads: CASSLQTGASNTEAFF. In nucleotides, the CDR3 is TGTGCCAGCAGCTTACAAACAGGGGCCTCGAACACTGAAGCTTTCTTT. The rearrangement uses TRBV11-1 and TRBJ1-1; 7 bases map to TRBD1. CDR1 is SGHAT, CDR2 FQDESV, per germline (reference sequence). V was pared by 2 bases and J by 1 base, with 7 bases of the junction left unmatched. The CDR3 spans 16 residues.